This passage covers 25 T cell receptor beta chains from one sample sequenced in a study of cytomegalovirus exposure and HLA in healthy donors (TCRdb year 2017). To prepare the library, the immunoSEQ multiplex PCR assay was applied. A mixture of 60 forward primers for TCR Vbeta segments and 13 reverse primers for TCR Jbeta segments was used in the multiplex PCR. TCRdb provides this immuneACCESS table in a form limited to in-frame rearrangements. Some clones are lacking; in checked studies, under half of them reflect an unresolved V gene, and why the rest are absent is not known. Within this sample are about 140,000 clones, with more than 75% of them counted one time only. Approximately 2% of the sample belongs to the ten largest clones. Sequences were obtained from PBMCs. The source is a man aged 35 to 55 in good health and CMV-seronegative.

This sequence joins TRBV19 and TRBJ1-2, with D maybe TRBD1 (5 bases). The CDR3 has 14 amino acids. Germline CDR1 is LNHDA and CDR2 is SQIVND (reference sequence). The CDR3, as DNA: TGTGCAGCGGGGGAGGCAGGGCATGGGCAAGGCTACACCTTC. Its translation is CAAGEAGHGQGYTF.

The chain links TRBV19 to TRBJ1-5, with D possibly TRBD1 on 5 matching bases. The CDR3 spans 17 residues. Deletions cut 3 bases from V and 3 bases from J, with 18 bases between. Germline values: CDR1 LNHDA, CDR2 SQIVND (reference sequence). The CDR3 reads CASSIAGTSISNQPQHF. CDR3 DNA sequence: TGTGCCAGTAGTATCGCGGGGACCTCAATCTCCAATCAGCCCCAGCATTTT.

This clone has a single count. Other nucleotide sequences from this sample produce the same CDR3. The rearrangement uses TRBV5-4 and TRBJ1-2; D is unclear. V shed 0 bases and J shed 4 bases, with 7 bases lying between them. The CDR3 has 13 residues. CDR1 and CDR2 (germline): SGHNT, YYREEE (reference sequence). CDR3 in amino acids: CASSLAGSYGYTF. Here the CDR3 DNA reads TGTGCCAGCAGCTTGGCAGGATCCTATGGCTACACCTTC. The variable domain in full, completed from reference TRBV5-4 and TRBJ1-2, reads ETGVTQSPTHLIKTRGQQVTLRCSSQSGHNTVSWYQQALGQGPQFIFQYYREEENGRGNFPPRFSGLQFPNYSSELNVNALELDDSALYLCASSLAGSYGYTFGSGTRLTVV.

This rearrangement joins TRBV10-1 to TRBJ1-2; 10 bases agree with TRBD1. Germline values: CDR1 WNHNN, CDR2 SYGVQD (reference sequence). V gave up 6 bases and J gave up 6 bases; unmatched junction bases: 7. This CDR3 has 14 amino acids. The CDR3 loop reads CASRGRTGGNGYTF. The CDR3 DNA sequence: TGCGCCAGCAGGGGGCGGACAGGGGGGAATGGCTACACCTTC.

This clone was detected a few times. The chain is built from TRBV29-1 and TRBJ2-3; D is perhaps TRBD1 (5 bases). Germline assignment: CDR1 SQVTM and CDR2 ANQGSEA. This CDR3 has 12 amino acids. Trimming removed 4 bases from V and 2 bases from J, with 7 bases in between. The CDR3 sequence is CSVAGATDTQYF. Written as DNA, the CDR3 is TGCAGCGTTGCTGGGGCCACAGATACGCAGTATTTT.

The V and J genes are TRBV6-5 and TRBJ1-5; D unresolved. Trimming took 6 bases from V and 2 from J, leaving 8 bases between them. CDR1 MNHEY and CDR2 SVGAGI come from the germline V gene. This CDR3 contains 13 residues. As DNA, the CDR3 is TGTGCCAGCAGGAGATTGGGCAATCAGCCCCAGCATTTT. Encoded protein: CASRRLGNQPQHF.

J is TRBJ1-5 and V is TRBV6-5; maybe TRBD1 (6 bases). V was clipped by 10 bases and J by 5 bases, with 15 bases between them. Germline V gene data show CDR1 as MNHEY and CDR2 as SVGAGI. The CDR3 extends over 13 amino acids. CDR3 protein: CATDRKDHQPQHF. For the CDR3, the DNA is TGTGCCACCGACAGGAAAGATCATCAGCCCCAGCATTTT.

V is TRBV29-1 and J is TRBJ1-5; maybe TRBD1 (5 bases). The CDR3 extends over 13 amino acids. Germline CDR1 SQVTM, CDR2 ANQGSEA. V was clipped by 7 bases and J by 7 bases, with 17 bases between them. CDR3 amino acids: CSAWSQGGQPQHF. CDR3 sequence (DNA): TGCAGCGCCTGGTCCCAGGGAGGCCAGCCCCAGCATTTT.

The CDR3 nucleotides are TGCAGCGTTGAGGGACAGGGTGATGAAAAACTGTTTTTT. Protein: CSVEGQGDEKLFF. This chain uses TRBV29-1 with TRBJ1-4; 9 bases agree with TRBD1. The CDR3 contains 13 residues. Looked up from germline, CDR1 is SQVTM and CDR2 is ANQGSEA. Trimming at V came to 3 bases and at J to 6 bases, leaving 2 bases not matched to a gene.

DNA for the CDR3: TGTGCCATCACCGAGGGGCTAGCGGGAGGAGTGGATACGCAGTATTTT. This sequence encodes CAITEGLAGGVDTQYF. V gene TRBV10-3 combines with J gene TRBJ2-3; 11 positions match TRBD2. Trimming took 7 bases from V and 6 from J; bases not matched to a gene: 12. The CDR3 is 16 residues long. Germline V CDR1 and CDR2: ENHRY, SYGVKD.

The CDR3 is CASSLQVAQYF. In nucleotides, the CDR3 is TGTGCCAGCAGCTTACAGGTGGCCCAGTACTTC. V gene TRBV7-8 combines with J gene TRBJ2-5; D gene uncertain. Germline V gene data show CDR1 as SGHVS and CDR2 as FQNEAQ. This CDR3 is 11 amino acids long. Trimming took off 2 bases at V and 9 bases at J, with 7 bases between the two ends.

The chain links TRBV9 to TRBJ2-5, with TRBD1 matching over 7 bases. Trimming removed 3 bases from V and 5 bases from J; junction bases left unmatched: 7. The germline V gene encodes CDR1 SGDLS and CDR2 YYNGEE. The CDR3 extends over 14 amino acids. CDR3 region: CASSGRQGYETQYF. The DNA of the CDR3 is TGTGCCAGCAGCGGACGACAGGGTTATGAGACCCAGTACTTC.

There are a few counts of this clone. The V and J genes are TRBV10-3 and TRBJ2-5; D perhaps matches TRBD1 (6 bases). V gave up 0 bases and J gave up 4 bases, with 9 bases separating them. Germline V gives CDR1 ENHRY, CDR2 SYGVKD. CDR3 length: 14 amino acids. Written as DNA, the CDR3 is TGTGCCATCAGTGAGTCGGACAGAAGAGAGACCCAGTACTTC. The encoded protein is CAISESDRRETQYF.

The V and J genes are TRBV5-6 and TRBJ2-1; a weak D match, TRBD2 (6 bases). V was clipped by 6 bases and J by 4 bases, with 17 bases between them. The CDR3 consists of 15 residues. Per the germline V gene, CDR1 is SGHDT and CDR2 is YYEEEE. In DNA, the CDR3 is TGTGCCAGCATCCGAAAGGTAGCGGTATACAATGAGCAGTTCTTC. As protein: CASIRKVAVYNEQFF.

The rearrangement uses TRBV28 and TRBJ1-1; 7 bases map to TRBD1. The V and J ends lost 2 bases and 3 bases, in that order; junction bases with no gene match: 9. This CDR3 is built from 16 residues. Per germline, CDR1 MDHEN and CDR2 SYDVKM. In DNA, the CDR3 is TGTGCCAGCAGTTTACCCCCACAGGGGAGGCACACTGAAGCTTTCTTT. Translated, it gives CASSLPPQGRHTEAFF.

The chain employs TRBV28 and TRBJ1-4; maybe TRBD1 (5 bases). Between the trimmed V and J ends, which lost 6 bases and 3 bases, there was a span of 11 bases. This CDR3 contains 14 residues. Germline CDR1 and CDR2: MDHEN and SYDVKM. CDR3 sequence reads: CASSSTVPNEKLFF. For the CDR3, the DNA is TGTGCCAGCAGCTCGACAGTTCCTAATGAAAAACTGTTTTTT.

The sample holds a few counts of this clone. The rearrangement uses TRBV5-1 and TRBJ2-1; 8 nucleotides agree with TRBD2. The CDR3 loop spans 15 amino acids. From germline, CDR1 is SGHRS and CDR2 YFSETQ. J gave up 6 bases and V 4 bases, and 9 bases lay outside the gene matches. The CDR3 spells CASSVTSDPANEQFF. The CDR3 nucleotides read TGCGCCAGCAGCGTGACTAGCGACCCTGCCAATGAGCAGTTCTTC.

The chain combines TRBV7-9 with TRBJ2-7; TRBD2 matches at 8 bases. Germline V gives CDR1 SEHNR, CDR2 FQNEAQ (reference sequence). V was clipped by 2 bases and J by 3 bases; unmatched bases: 9. The CDR3 consists of 16 residues. CDR3 sequence: CASSLSQRGRHYEQYF. CDR3 DNA sequence: TGTGCCAGCAGCTTATCCCAGCGGGGGAGACACTACGAGCAGTACTTC.

The sample holds a few counts of this clone. The chain joins TRBV6-1 to TRBJ2-7; 8 bases align to TRBD1. Germline CDR1 reads MNHNS; CDR2 reads SASEGT. With V trimmed by 1 base and J by 6 bases, 11 bases remained unmatched. The CDR3 is 16 residues long. Here the CDR3 DNA reads TGTGCCAGCAGTGAAGGGTCAGGGGGCCCCTCGGGCGAGCAGTACTTC. It specifies CASSEGSGGPSGEQYF.

The chain couples TRBV6-6 to TRBJ2-7, with D perhaps matching TRBD2 (5 bases). Trimming removed 8 bases at V and 2 bases at J, with 10 bases between. This CDR3 has 12 residues. CDR1 is MNHNY and CDR2 is SVGAGI in the germline V gene (reference sequence). The CDR3: CASGISAYEQYF. CDR3 DNA: TGTGCCAGCGGGATTAGCGCCTACGAGCAGTACTTC.

V and J are TRBV6-5 and TRBJ2-1; 7 nucleotides match TRBD2. Germline CDR1 MNHEY, CDR2 SVGAGI. The CDR3 runs 15 residues. Trimming cost V 2 bases and J 5 bases; bases outside gene matches: 6. The CDR3 protein is CASSYLSGANNEQFF. CDR3 bases: TGTGCCAGCAGTTACCTCAGCGGGGCGAACAATGAGCAGTTCTTC.

This rearrangement joins TRBV7-9 to TRBJ2-2; 8 bases align to TRBD1. The V gene's germline CDR1 is SEHNR and CDR2 FQNEAQ (reference sequence). The CDR3 contains 15 residues. V trimming: 4 bases; J trimming: 6 bases; junction bases outside the gene matches: 7. The DNA for the CDR3 is TGTGCCAGCAGCTCCCAGACAGGGGTTCCCGGGGAGCTGTTTTTT. It is translated as CASSSQTGVPGELFF.

The chain employs TRBV6-1 and TRBJ1-5, with D maybe TRBD1 (5 bases). Germline-derived CDR1 and CDR2 are MNHNS and SASEGT. There are 13 residues in the CDR3. Trimming took off 7 bases at V and 5 bases at J, with 12 bases between the two ends. CDR3 sequence reads: CASKGLGDQPQHF. CDR3 bases: TGTGCCAGCAAGGGGTTGGGTGATCAGCCCCAGCATTTT.

In this sample, this clone turned up a few times. J is TRBJ1-2 and V is TRBV5-1, with 10 bases fitting TRBD1. Unmatched junction bases numbered 2, after V lost 0 bases and J lost 6 bases. The CDR3 length is 14 residues. The germline gives CDR1 SGHRS, CDR2 YFSETQ. The CDR3 spells CASSLAGQGNGYTF. The CDR3 region has the DNA TGCGCCAGCAGCTTGGCGGGACAGGGGAATGGCTACACCTTC.

The chain employs TRBV7-3 and TRBJ2-4, with 8 bases fitting TRBD1. V dropped 1 base and J dropped 9; count of bases not matched to a gene: 5. The germline CDR1 and CDR2 sequences are SGHTA and FQGTGA. The CDR3 totals 14 residues. This CDR3 reads CASSLKTGEVIQYF. The CDR3 DNA sequence: TGTGCCAGCAGCTTAAAGACAGGGGAGGTCATTCAGTACTTC.